Listed below are T cell receptor beta chains from one sample, sequenced in a study of T-cell memory formation after mild COVID-19. TCRdb itself ran the 5' RACE reads through MiXCR, one entry per CDR3 protein. The data hold 200,000 or so distinct CDR3 sequences, with approximately 10% observed a single time. Sequencing was performed on PBMCs or a T cell subset sorted from them (not recorded which). The receptors were gathered from a man aged 18 to 30 who had mild COVID-19 (a few samples of this study predate the infection). Cell type and time point are not known. Each CDR3 is given with its conserved first and last residue. Fields, in order: CDR3 protein, CDR3 DNA, D gene, clone size, V gene, J gene. A D gene is named only where the DNA matches it firmly. The size of a clone is reported for some rows only, either as once, few or many, or as a class for expanded clones.

cdr3_aa: CSASQAGPYEAFF
cdr3_nt: TGCAGTGCTAGCCAGGCAGGGCCCTATGAAGCTTTCTTT
d_call: NA
clone_size: NA
v_call: TRBV20-1
j_call: TRBJ1-1

cdr3_aa: CSARDWGDNSNYGYTF
cdr3_nt: TGCAGTGCTAGAGATTGGGGGGACAACTCTAACTATGGCTACACCTTC
d_call: NA
clone_size: NA
v_call: TRBV20-1
j_call: TRBJ1-2

cdr3_aa: CASSFLRTGGTDTQYF
cdr3_nt: TGCGCCAGCAGCTTTTTACGGACAGGCGGCACAGATACGCAGTATTTT
d_call: TRBD1
clone_size: many
v_call: TRBV5-1
j_call: TRBJ2-3

cdr3_aa: CASSFEAATEAFF
cdr3_nt: TGTGCCAGCAGCTTTGAGGCGGCCACTGAAGCTTTCTTT
d_call: NA
clone_size: NA
v_call: TRBV7-9
j_call: TRBJ1-1

cdr3_aa: CASSWAQQDTQYF
cdr3_nt: TGTGCCAGCAGCTGGGCTCAACAAGATACGCAGTATTTT
d_call: NA
clone_size: medium-sized
v_call: TRBV7-8
j_call: TRBJ2-3

cdr3_aa: CASSPRGSGGPEQFF
cdr3_nt: TGTGCCAGCAGCCCACGGGGTAGCGGGGGGCCTGAGCAGTTCTTC
d_call: TRBD2
clone_size: few
v_call: TRBV7-2
j_call: TRBJ2-1

cdr3_aa: CAITTRGGPTDTQYF
cdr3_nt: TGTGCCATTACAACCCGGGGGGGCCCCACAGATACGCAGTATTTT
d_call: TRBD2
clone_size: few
v_call: TRBV10-3
j_call: TRBJ2-3

cdr3_aa: CASSRGGGQETQYF
cdr3_nt: TGTGCCAGCAGCCGCGGCGGAGGACAGGAGACCCAGTACTTC
d_call: NA
clone_size: many
v_call: TRBV7-2
j_call: TRBJ2-5

cdr3_aa: CSARPLNYGYTF
cdr3_nt: TGCAGTGCTCGCCCTTTGAACTATGGCTACACCTTC
d_call: NA
clone_size: NA
v_call: TRBV20-1
j_call: TRBJ1-2

cdr3_aa: CSLQGFYGYTF
cdr3_nt: TGCAGTCTACAGGGATTCTATGGCTACACCTTC
d_call: NA
clone_size: NA
v_call: TRBV20-1
j_call: TRBJ1-2

cdr3_aa: CASSLPSTGELFF
cdr3_nt: TGCGCCAGCAGTCTTCCGAGTACCGGGGAGCTGTTTTTT
d_call: NA
clone_size: many
v_call: TRBV5-1
j_call: TRBJ2-2

cdr3_aa: CATSRGRYSGANVLTF
cdr3_nt: TGTGCCACCAGCAGGGGCAGATACTCTGGGGCCAACGTCCTGACTTTC
d_call: NA
clone_size: many
v_call: TRBV15
j_call: TRBJ2-6

cdr3_aa: CASGLIGGRVSAEAFF
cdr3_nt: TGTGCCAGCGGTCTGATAGGGGGCCGGGTGAGTGCTGAAGCTTTCTTT
d_call: TRBD1
clone_size: NA
v_call: TRBV7-2
j_call: TRBJ1-1

cdr3_aa: CASSSPTGSSYEQYF
cdr3_nt: TGCGCCAGCAGCTCTCCCACAGGGAGCTCCTACGAGCAGTACTTC
d_call: NA
clone_size: NA
v_call: TRBV5-1
j_call: TRBJ2-7

cdr3_aa: CASSTGAAGANVLTF
cdr3_nt: TGCGCCAGCAGCACCGGGGCGGCTGGGGCCAACGTCCTGACTTTC
d_call: NA
clone_size: NA
v_call: TRBV5-1
j_call: TRBJ2-6

cdr3_aa: CASSPDRAGNYGYTF
cdr3_nt: TGTGCCAGCAGCCCCGACAGGGCGGGGAACTATGGCTACACCTTC
d_call: TRBD1
clone_size: NA
v_call: TRBV6-1
j_call: TRBJ1-2

cdr3_aa: CASSYSGAGKDTQYF
cdr3_nt: TGTGCCAGCAGTTATAGCGGGGCCGGTAAAGATACGCAGTATTTT
d_call: TRBD2
clone_size: few
v_call: TRBV6-5
j_call: TRBJ2-3

cdr3_aa: CASGRAGETQYF
cdr3_nt: TGTGCCAGCGGCCGGGCGGGGGAGACCCAGTACTTC
d_call: NA
clone_size: NA
v_call: TRBV7-9
j_call: TRBJ2-5